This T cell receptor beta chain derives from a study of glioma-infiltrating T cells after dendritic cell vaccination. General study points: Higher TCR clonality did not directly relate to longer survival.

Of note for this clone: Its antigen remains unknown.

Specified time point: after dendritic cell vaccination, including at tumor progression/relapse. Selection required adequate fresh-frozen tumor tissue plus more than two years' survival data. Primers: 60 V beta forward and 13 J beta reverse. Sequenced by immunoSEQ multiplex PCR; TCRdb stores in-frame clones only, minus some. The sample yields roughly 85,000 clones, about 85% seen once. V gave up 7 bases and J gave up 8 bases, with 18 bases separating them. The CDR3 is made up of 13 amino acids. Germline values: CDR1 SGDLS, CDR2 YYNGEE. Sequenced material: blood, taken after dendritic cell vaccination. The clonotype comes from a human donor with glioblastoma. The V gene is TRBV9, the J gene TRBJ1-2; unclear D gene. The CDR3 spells CASGPRTAGGYTF. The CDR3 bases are TGTGCCAGCGGGCCCCGGACGGCGGGCGGCTACACCTTC. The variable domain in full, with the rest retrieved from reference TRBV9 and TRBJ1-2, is DSGVTQTPKHLITATGQRVTLRCSPRSGDLSVYWYQQSLDQGLQFLIQYYNGEERAKGNILERFSAQQFPDLHSELNLSSLELGDSALYFCASGPRTAGGYTFGSGTRLTVV.